These 18 T cell receptor beta chains were all obtained from the same sample, sequenced in a study of shared clonotypes between healthy human individuals. The data were produced by immunoSEQ multiplex PCR, yet TCRdb's version contains in-frame clones alone and is incomplete. The sample yields more than 2,000,000 clones, roughly 93% seen once. Specimen: naive CD4+ T cells from PBMCs. The subset: CD45RA+ positively selected. These receptors originate from a man aged 18 to 29 in good health. Some clones in this sample may be carry-over from other donors' samples.

This chain joins TRBV5-1 and TRBJ2-6; TRBD1 might be the D (6 bases). V shed 0 bases and J shed 1 base, with 11 bases lying between them. This CDR3 region has 17 residues. Germline V gene data show CDR1 as SGHRS and CDR2 as YFSETQ. The CDR3 DNA reads TGCGCCAGCAGCTTGGATACCAGGGGATCTGGGGCCAACGTCCTGACTTTC. This gives the protein CASSLDTRGSGANVLTF.

The CDR3 DNA sequence: TGCGCCAGCAGCCAGCCCCTTGACAGGCGCACAGATACGCAGTATTTT. Encoded protein: CASSQPLDRRTDTQYF. J is TRBJ2-3 and V is TRBV4-1, with a possible D match to TRBD1 (6 bases). The ends were cut back, 3 bases at V and 1 base at J, with 14 bases in the middle. Germline V gives CDR1 MGHRA, CDR2 YSYEKL. This CDR3 is built from 16 residues.

The chain couples TRBV19 to TRBJ1-2; D remains unclear. Germline values: CDR1 LNHDA, CDR2 SQIVND (reference sequence). CDR3 size: 15 residues. Between the trimmed V and J ends, which lost 7 bases and 0 bases, there was a span of 15 bases. The CDR3: CASTSSWTSNYGYTF. The CDR3 DNA follows: TGTGCCAGTACCTCGAGTTGGACGTCTAACTATGGCTACACCTTC.

The chain carries TRBV4-1 and TRBJ2-2; D assignment may be TRBD1 or TRBD2 (6 bases each). The CDR3 extends over 16 amino acids. Looked up from germline, CDR1 is MGHRA and CDR2 is YSYEKL. V was shortened by 1 base and J by 7 bases, with 16 bases between the two germline ends. CDR3 bases: TGCGCCAGCAGCCAAGTTGGCAGGGGAGGAGGCGGGGAGCTGTTTTTT. Its translation: CASSQVGRGGGGELFF.

The V gene is TRBV7-3, the J gene TRBJ2-1, with D possibly being TRBD2 (5 bases). From germline, CDR1 is SGHTA and CDR2 FQGTGA. The V gene lost 2 bases and the J gene lost 7 bases, with 9 bases spanning the gap. CDR3 size: 13 residues. CDR3 region: CASSLGSVNEQFF. The CDR3 DNA sequence: TGTGCCAGCAGCTTAGGGAGTGTGAATGAGCAGTTCTTC.

The chain is built from TRBV28 and TRBJ2-7; D might be TRBD1 or TRBD2, each matching 5 bases. Looked up from germline, CDR1 is MDHEN and CDR2 is SYDVKM. This CDR3 region has 15 residues. V was clipped by 4 bases and J by 0 bases, with 13 bases between them. The CDR3 DNA reads as TGTGCCAGCAGTTCTCAGGGTAGCGTCTCCTACGAGCAGTACTTC. Its protein product is CASSSQGSVSYEQYF.

The V gene is TRBV5-1, the J gene TRBJ2-2; 9 bases line up with TRBD2. CDR3 length equals 16 residues. Per the germline V gene, CDR1 is SGHRS and CDR2 is YFSETQ. J gave up 4 bases and V 0 bases, and 4 bases lay outside the gene matches. The CDR3 sequence is CASSLVAGVGTGELFF. The CDR3 coding sequence is TGCGCCAGCAGCTTGGTAGCGGGAGTAGGCACCGGGGAGCTGTTTTTT. Using reference TRBV5-1 and TRBJ2-2 for the parts outside the CDR3, the full variable domain is KAGVTQTPRYLIKTRGQQVTLSCSPISGHRSVSWYQQTPGQGLQFLFEYFSETQRNKGNFPGRFSGRQFSNSRSEMNVSTLELGDSALYLCASSLVAGVGTGELFFGEGSRLTVL.

The rearrangement joins TRBV7-2 to TRBJ2-7; the D gene could be TRBD1 or TRBD2 (5 bases each). V was trimmed by 5 bases and J by 3 bases, leaving 14 bases between them. Germline V gene data show CDR1 as SGHTA and CDR2 as FQGNSA. This CDR3 spans 14 amino acids. The CDR3 DNA sequence: TGTGCCAGCAGCGTCCGGGACGGAGGCTACGAGCAGTACTTC. This translates into CASSVRDGGYEQYF.

The chain has TRBV30 and TRBJ2-7; 7 positions match TRBD2. The ends lost 5 bases at V and 6 bases at J; junction bases unmatched: 7. The CDR3 contains 12 residues. Germline loops: CDR1 GTSNPN, CDR2 SVGIG (reference sequence). In DNA form, the CDR3 reads TGTGCCTGGGGGCGGGAGTACGGCGAGCAGTACTTC. It is translated as CAWGREYGEQYF. Full variable domain (missing parts from reference TRBV30 and TRBJ2-7): SQTIHQWPATLVQPVGSPLSLECTVEGTSNPNLYWYRQAAGRGLQLLFYSVGIGQISSEVPQNLSASRPQDRQFILSSKKLLLSDSGFYLCAWGREYGEQYFGPGTRLTVT.

Regarding this clone: Other DNA sequences in the sample encode the same CDR3. The CDR3 DNA reads TGTGCCAGCTCACCACCAGGAGGCAGGAGCTACGAGCAGTACTTC. It codes for CASSPPGGRSYEQYF. The chain has TRBV18 and TRBJ2-7; D is possibly TRBD2 (5 bases). The CDR3 is 15 residues long. The germline gives CDR1 KGHSH, CDR2 LQKENI. With 0 bases removed from V and 3 bases from J, the gap between germline ends came to 12 bases. The whole variable domain, filled in from reference TRBV18 and TRBJ2-7, reads NAGVMQNPRHLVRRRGQEARLRCSPMKGHSHVYWYRQLPEEGLKFMVYLQKENIIDESGMPKERFSAEFPKEGPSILRIQQVVRGDSAAYFCASSPPGGRSYEQYFGPGTRLTVT.

The sample holds one count of this clone. The chain joins TRBV28 to TRBJ2-2, with D perhaps matching TRBD2 (6 bases). The ends were cut back, 8 bases at V and 1 base at J, with 11 bases in the middle. This CDR3 comprises 14 residues. Germline-derived CDR1 and CDR2 are MDHEN and SYDVKM. Here the CDR3 reads CASGGGWNTGELFF. The CDR3 nucleotides are TGTGCCAGCGGGGGAGGCTGGAACACCGGGGAGCTGTTTTTT.

The CDR3 sequence: CASSLLGGYTF. In DNA, the CDR3 is TGTGCCAGCAGCTTATTGGGTGGCTACACCTTC. The chain links TRBV5-5 to TRBJ1-2, with D unclear. Germline CDR1 SGHKS, CDR2 YYEKEE (reference sequence). Deletions cut 2 bases from V and 7 bases from J, with 6 bases between. There are 11 residues in the CDR3. Looking up the rest from reference TRBV5-5 and TRBJ1-2 gives the full variable domain: DAGVTQSPTHLIKTRGQQVTLRCSPISGHKSVSWYQQVLGQGPQFIFQYYEKEERGRGNFPDRFSARQFPNYSSELNVNALLLGDSALYLCASSLLGGYTFGSGTRLTVV.

The genes are TRBV5-1 and TRBJ1-2, with 7 bases that match TRBD1. Per germline, CDR1 SGHRS and CDR2 YFSETQ. The V segment lost 4 bases and the J segment 8 bases; nucleotides outside the gene matches: 11. The length of the CDR3 is 14 residues. The CDR3 sequence is CASSPDPGGAGYTF. The CDR3 nucleotides are TGCGCCAGCAGCCCGGACCCAGGGGGTGCCGGCTACACCTTC.

In nucleotides, the CDR3 is TGTGCCAGCAGCCAAGGTCGTCTCTATGGCTACACCTTC. Translating it yields CASSQGRLYGYTF. The chain combines TRBV11-2 with TRBJ1-2, with D hard to call. Trimming stripped 5 bases from V and 4 bases from J, with 11 bases between. The germline CDR1 and CDR2 sequences are SGHAT and FQNNGV. This CDR3 has 13 residues.

The genes are TRBV2 and TRBJ2-3; D tentatively reads TRBD1 or TRBD2 (6 bases each). Germline CDR1 and CDR2: SNHLY and FYNNEI. Trimming pared 5 bases from V and 0 bases from J, leaving 12 bases between. This CDR3 comprises 15 residues. The chain's CDR3 is CASSTGASSTDTQYF. The CDR3 DNA sequence: TGTGCCAGCAGTACGGGGGCATCGAGCACAGATACGCAGTATTTT.

The gene calls are TRBV27 and TRBJ2-7; a weak D match, TRBD2 (7 bases). CDR3 length: 14 amino acids. V dropped 4 bases and J dropped 3 bases, with 13 bases sitting between them. Per the germline V gene, CDR1 is MNHEY and CDR2 is SMNVEV (reference sequence). The CDR3, as DNA: TGTGCCAGCAGTTCCCGGGGAGGGGGCTACGAGCAGTACTTC. It is translated as CASSSRGGGYEQYF.

V is TRBV2 and J is TRBJ2-2, with unresolved D. The V end was cut by 6 bases, the J end by 7 bases, with 6 bases between. Germline CDR1 and CDR2: SNHLY and FYNNEI. This CDR3 spans 11 amino acids. CDR3: CASRGNGELFF. As DNA, the CDR3 is TGTGCCAGCAGGGGTAACGGGGAGCTGTTTTTT.

V usage is TRBV5-1 and J usage is TRBJ2-5; D call uncertain. This CDR3 comprises 16 residues. Trimming removed 0 bases at V and 4 bases at J, with 16 bases between. Germline V gene data show CDR1 as SGHRS and CDR2 as YFSETQ. The CDR3 DNA sequence: TGCGCCAGCAGCTTGGCCGATTTGAATCCGACAGAGACCCAGTACTTC. Encoded protein: CASSLADLNPTETQYF.